A selection of T cell receptor beta chains follows, all from one sample in a study of PD-1 blockade in classical Hodgkin lymphoma. Using immunoSEQ multiplex PCR, the repertoire was profiled, and TCRdb retains in-frame clones only, with some absent. The top ten clones hold roughly 6.3% of a sample with about 27,000 clones, around 88% of them seen once. Sequences were derived from CD8+ T cells from blood, sampled at baseline. The receptor source for this set is a human donor with classical Hodgkin lymphoma. The CDR3 runs from the conserved cysteine through the conserved F or W. The D gene is left open where the match is weak. Size is omitted from some rows. Given values are once, few, many or a class for expanded clones.

V: TRBV7-9
J: TRBJ2-5
length: 13
D: .
size: .
CDR3: CASSPPGEETQYF
DNA: TGTGCCAGCAGCCCTCCGGGGGAAGAGACCCAGTACTTC

V: TRBV7-9
J: TRBJ2-2
length: 15
D: TRBD2
size: .
CDR3: CASTVLAGVAGELFF
DNA: TGTGCCAGCACCGTACTAGCGGGAGTTGCCGGGGAGCTGTTTTTT

V: TRBV18
J: TRBJ1-2
length: 15
D: TRBD1
size: .
CDR3: CASSQPGQGVYGYTF
DNA: TGTGCCAGCTCACAGCCGGGACAGGGGGTCTATGGCTACACCTTC

V: TRBV27
J: TRBJ2-7
length: 15
D: TRBD2
size: .
CDR3: CASAPRTSNNYEQYF
DNA: TGTGCCAGCGCCCCTCGGACTAGCAACAACTACGAGCAGTACTTC

V: TRBV28
J: TRBJ2-3
length: 17
D: .
size: once
CDR3: CASSHPREPLITDTQYF
DNA: TGTGCCAGCAGTCACCCCCGGGAGCCCCTTATCACAGATACGCAGTATTTT

V: TRBV5-1
J: TRBJ2-7
length: 14
D: TRBD1
size: .
CDR3: CASSLGQGLYEQYF
DNA: TGCGCCAGCAGCCTGGGACAGGGGCTCTACGAGCAGTACTTC

V: TRBV28
J: TRBJ1-2
length: 17
D: .
size: .
CDR3: CASSLSRWGAEGDGYTF
DNA: TGTGCCAGCAGTTTAAGCCGATGGGGGGCTGAGGGGGATGGCTACACCTTC

V: TRBV14
J: TRBJ1-1
length: 15
D: .
size: .
CDR3: CASSQDPDKRTEAFF
DNA: TGTGCCAGCAGCCAAGATCCGGACAAGCGAACTGAAGCTTTCTTT

V: TRBV27
J: TRBJ2-3
length: 14
D: .
size: .
CDR3: CASSLSLSTDTQYF
DNA: TGTGCCAGCAGTTTATCGCTTAGCACAGATACGCAGTATTTT

V: TRBV9
J: TRBJ2-7
length: 16
D: .
size: .
CDR3: CASSPGSKGIPYEQYF
DNA: TGTGCCAGCAGCCCCGGATCGAAGGGGATCCCTTACGAGCAGTACTTC

V: TRBV18
J: TRBJ2-7
length: 15
D: TRBD1
size: .
CDR3: CASSPWETGGVEQYF
DNA: TGTGCCAGCTCACCATGGGAGACAGGGGGCGTAGAGCAGTACTTC

V: TRBV9
J: TRBJ2-3
length: 14
D: .
size: .
CDR3: CASSVLDGADTQYF
DNA: TGTGCCAGCAGCGTACTAGATGGGGCAGATACGCAGTATTTT

V: TRBV19
J: TRBJ2-4
length: 13
D: .
size: .
CDR3: CASNPYQGNIQYF
DNA: TGTGCCAGTAACCCTTACCAAGGAAACATTCAGTACTTC

V: TRBV10-3
J: TRBJ1-1
length: 15
D: .
size: .
CDR3: CAISRAADRNTEAFF
DNA: TGTGCCATCAGTAGGGCAGCGGACCGGAACACTGAAGCTTTCTTT

V: TRBV11-2
J: TRBJ2-5
length: 17
D: TRBD2
size: .
CDR3: CASSELAGGESQETQYF
DNA: TGTGCCAGCAGCGAACTAGCGGGAGGGGAATCGCAAGAGACCCAGTACTTC

V: TRBV29-1
J: TRBJ2-7
length: 11
D: .
size: .
CDR3: CSVELRYEQYF
DNA: TGCAGCGTTGAACTGCGCTACGAGCAGTACTTC

V: TRBV19
J: TRBJ1-1
length: 11
D: .
size: few
CDR3: CASSRNTEAFF
DNA: TGTGCCAGTAGTAGGAACACTGAAGCTTTCTTT

V: TRBV9
J: TRBJ2-7
length: 16
D: .
size: large
CDR3: CASSNPRDTGSYEQYF
DNA: TGTGCCAGCAGCAACCCACGGGATACTGGGAGCTACGAGCAGTACTTC

V: TRBV6-6
J: TRBJ2-5
length: 15
D: .
size: .
CDR3: CASSYSNGGGETQYF
DNA: TGTGCCAGCAGTTACTCGAACGGGGGCGGGGAGACCCAGTACTTC

V: TRBV7-9
J: TRBJ2-1
length: 15
D: TRBD2
size: .
CDR3: CASSLEGLGTNEQFF
DNA: TGTGCCAGCAGCTTAGAGGGACTAGGGACCAATGAGCAGTTCTTC

V: TRBV2
J: TRBJ2-7
length: 10
D: .
size: once
CDR3: CASSGDPTGF
DNA: TGTGCCAGCAGTGGGGATCCTACGGGCTTC

V: TRBV7-7
J: TRBJ2-3
length: 14
D: .
size: .
CDR3: CASSRRLGTDTQYF
DNA: TGTGCCAGCAGCCGCCGACTAGGGACAGATACGCAGTATTTT

V: TRBV27
J: TRBJ2-7
length: 14
D: TRBD1
size: .
CDR3: CASSDGQGRNEQYF
DNA: TGTGCCAGCAGTGATGGACAGGGGAGGAACGAGCAGTACTTC

V: TRBV2
J: TRBJ2-2
length: 14
D: .
size: .
CDR3: CASRGATNTGELFF
DNA: TGTGCCAGCAGAGGGGCCACGAACACCGGGGAGCTGTTTTTT

V: TRBV6-1
J: TRBJ2-7
length: 13
D: .
size: .
CDR3: CASSPGLSYEQYF
DNA: TGTGCCAGCAGCCCCGGGCTTTCCTACGAGCAGTACTTC

V: TRBV7-9
J: TRBJ2-7
length: 13
D: .
size: .
CDR3: CASSPGDGYEQYF
DNA: TGTGCCAGCAGCCCTGGGGACGGATACGAGCAGTACTTC

V: TRBV19
J: TRBJ2-3
length: 15
D: .
size: .
CDR3: CASSIGAGGTDTQYF
DNA: TGTGCCAGTAGTATCGGGGCAGGGGGCACAGATACGCAGTATTTT

V: TRBV23-1
J: TRBJ2-7
length: 18
D: TRBD1
size: .
CDR3: CASRLYPVMGDRYYEQYF
DNA: TGCGCCAGCAGGCTGTACCCGGTGATGGGGGACAGATACTACGAGCAGTACTTC

V: TRBV29-1
J: TRBJ1-6
length: 15
D: TRBD1
size: .
CDR3: CSVDAPGQGGSPLHF
DNA: TGCAGCGTTGACGCCCCGGGACAGGGAGGGTCACCCCTCCACTTT

V: TRBV6-5
J: TRBJ2-1
length: 14
D: .
size: once
CDR3: CASSSRDANNEQFF
DNA: TGTGCCAGCAGTAGCCGGGACGCCAACAATGAGCAGTTCTTC

V: TRBV4-1
J: TRBJ2-7
length: 13
D: .
size: .
CDR3: CASSQVGAYEQYF
DNA: TGCGCCAGCAGCCAAGTGGGGGCCTACGAGCAGTACTTC

V: TRBV6-1
J: TRBJ2-7
length: 13
D: .
size: .
CDR3: CASSEDLPYEQYF
DNA: TGTGCCAGCAGTGAGGACCTCCCCTACGAGCAGTACTTC

V: TRBV5-6
J: TRBJ2-7
length: 15
D: .
size: .
CDR3: CASSLEVGGTYEQYF
DNA: TGTGCCAGCAGCTTGGAAGTAGGGGGGACCTACGAGCAGTACTTC

V: TRBV11-3
J: TRBJ2-2
length: 16
D: TRBD1
size: .
CDR3: CASSVPGQGASGELFF
DNA: TGTGCCAGCAGCGTCCCGGGACAGGGGGCGTCCGGGGAGCTGTTTTTT

V: TRBV19
J: TRBJ1-2
length: 18
D: TRBD1
size: .
CDR3: CASSLGWKIGQELYGYTF
DNA: TGTGCCAGTAGTTTGGGTTGGAAAATCGGACAGGAGCTCTATGGCTACACCTTC

V: TRBV29-1
J: TRBJ1-2
length: 15
D: .
size: .
CDR3: CSVEDWTPGPYGYTF
DNA: TGCAGCGTTGAAGACTGGACTCCTGGTCCCTATGGCTACACCTTC

V: TRBV19
J: TRBJ2-7
length: 14
D: .
size: once
CDR3: CASQVFTGAYEQYF
DNA: TGTGCCAGTCAAGTATTCACGGGTGCCTACGAGCAGTACTTC

V: TRBV9
J: TRBJ1-1
length: 13
D: .
size: .
CDR3: CASSVGQKTEAFF
DNA: TGTGCCAGCAGCGTAGGGCAGAAAACTGAAGCTTTCTTT

V: TRBV2
J: TRBJ2-5
length: 13
D: .
size: .
CDR3: CASSLTVGETQYF
DNA: TGTGCCAGCAGCTTGACAGTGGGAGAGACCCAGTACTTC

V: TRBV6-4
J: TRBJ1-6
length: 15
D: .
size: .
CDR3: CASSDTGTYNSPLHF
DNA: TGTGCCAGCAGTGACACAGGGACGTATAATTCACCCCTCCACTTT

V: TRBV28
J: TRBJ2-2
length: 17
D: .
size: .
CDR3: CASSFPGTTMNTGELFF
DNA: TGTGCCAGCAGTTTCCCCGGGACAACTATGAACACCGGGGAGCTGTTTTTT

V: TRBV4-1
J: TRBJ1-5
length: 15
D: TRBD1
size: .
CDR3: CASSQGDRHNQPQHF
DNA: TGCGCCAGCAGCCAAGGGGACAGGCACAATCAGCCCCAGCATTTT

V: TRBV6-6
J: TRBJ2-6
length: 15
D: .
size: .
CDR3: CASSYESSGANVLTF
DNA: TGTGCCAGCAGTTACGAGAGCTCTGGGGCCAACGTCCTGACTTTC

V: TRBV29-1
J: TRBJ2-1
length: 22
D: TRBD2
size: .
CDR3: CSVEVYPKRADRTSGPNNEQFF
DNA: TGCAGCGTTGAAGTCTACCCGAAAAGGGCTGATCGGACTAGCGGGCCCAACAATGAGCAGTTCTTC

V: TRBV10-3
J: TRBJ2-5
length: 17
D: .
size: .
CDR3: CAISRRLQGEAQETQYF
DNA: TGTGCCATCAGCAGAAGGTTACAGGGAGAGGCCCAAGAGACCCAGTACTTC

V: TRBV7-9
J: TRBJ2-2
length: 15
D: .
size: .
CDR3: CASSTDRSNTGELFF
DNA: TGTGCCAGCAGCACGGACAGATCGAACACCGGGGAGCTGTTTTTT

V: TRBV28
J: TRBJ2-7
length: 14
D: TRBD1
size: .
CDR3: CASSFGTGDYEQYF
DNA: TGTGCCAGCAGTTTCGGGACAGGGGACTACGAGCAGTACTTC

V: TRBV27
J: TRBJ1-4
length: 14
D: TRBD1
size: .
CDR3: CASRSRQGGEKLFF
DNA: TGTGCCAGCAGGTCTAGACAGGGAGGAGAAAAACTGTTTTTT

V: TRBV6-5
J: TRBJ2-1
length: 12
D: .
size: .
CDR3: CASSYSSYEQFF
DNA: TGTGCCAGCAGTTACTCGTCTTACGAGCAGTTCTTC

V: TRBV5-6
J: TRBJ2-3
length: 14
D: .
size: .
CDR3: CASSLAGVTDTQYF
DNA: TGTGCCAGCAGCTTGGCCGGGGTAACAGATACGCAGTATTTT

V: TRBV4-1
J: TRBJ1-1
length: 15
D: .
size: .
CDR3: CASSHGTLLNTEAFF
DNA: TGCGCCAGCAGCCACGGGACACTACTGAACACTGAAGCTTTCTTT

V: TRBV25-1
J: TRBJ1-1
length: 16
D: TRBD1
size: .
CDR3: CANLTGLRGRNTEAFF
DNA: TGTGCCAACCTGACAGGGCTGAGGGGAAGGAACACTGAAGCTTTCTTT

V: TRBV6-1
J: TRBJ2-1
length: 15
D: .
size: .
CDR3: CASSDPPESYNEQFF
DNA: TGTGCCAGCAGTGATCCCCCGGAGTCCTACAATGAGCAGTTCTTC